This is a list of T cell receptor beta chains from one sample in a study of OX40 agonist ivuxolimab in advanced cancers. Sequencing used immunoSEQ multiplex PCR; TCRdb keeps in-frame clones, though not all of them. Counted here are 65,000 to 75,000 clones, 70% to 90% occurring once; the ten biggest clones make up roughly 4.2%. The specimen comprised CD4+ or CD8+ T cells sorted from blood, sampled in a trial of the OX40 agonist ivuxolimab. The receptors derive from an adult with an advanced solid tumor such as melanoma, head and neck, liver or kidney cancer. Each CDR3 is given with its conserved first and last residue. The D gene is left open where the match is weak. Size values are once, few and many counts, or a class for expanded clones, and some rows have none.

NA	NA	TRBV19	TRBJ1-4	TGTGCCAGTAGTATAGCGAGGGGCGCAGGTCAGAAACTGTTTTTT	CASSIARGAGQKLFF
TRBD2	NA	TRBV30	TRBJ2-7	TGTGCCTGGAGTCGGGACTACCCATACGAGCAGTACTTC	CAWSRDYPYEQYF
NA	NA	TRBV7-3	TRBJ1-1	TGTGCCAGCAGCAGGGCCCGGAACACTGAAGCTTTCTTT	CASSRARNTEAFF
TRBD1	few	TRBV28	TRBJ2-5	TGTGCCAGCAGCCCGGGACAGGGGCGGGCGTCACAAGAGACCCAGTACTTC	CASSPGQGRASQETQYF
NA	NA	TRBV2	TRBJ2-5	TGTGCCAGCCTTAAGGGGTTATTGGAGACCCAGTACTTC	CASLKGLLETQYF
NA	NA	TRBV5-8	TRBJ2-7	TGTGCCAGCCCTGTGGGCGAGCAGTACTTC	CASPVGEQYF
NA	NA	TRBV5-4	TRBJ2-7	TGTGCCAGCAGCCGAACAGGGTCCCCCTACGAGCAGTACTTC	CASSRTGSPYEQYF
TRBD2	NA	TRBV2	TRBJ2-1	TGTGCCAGCAGCACTACCGGGGGGGACGGTGAGCAGTTCTTC	CASSTTGGDGEQFF
NA	once	TRBV28	TRBJ2-5	TGTGCCAGCAGCGGAGCGGACTCAGGCGGGGAGACCCAGTACTTC	CASSGADSGGETQYF
NA	NA	TRBV5-1	TRBJ1-3	TGCGCCAGCAGCCAAGGACCGGACTCTGGAAACACCATATATTTT	CASSQGPDSGNTIYF
NA	NA	TRBV4-2	TRBJ1-2	TGTGCCAGCAGCTTGCATCGCTACACCTTC	CASSLHRYTF
NA	once	TRBV7-2	TRBJ2-1	TGTGCCAGACAGGGCTTCAATGAGCAGTTCTTC	CARQGFNEQFF
NA	NA	TRBV15	TRBJ2-7	TGTGCCACCAGCAGGGCGGGTGAACCCTACGAGCAGTACTTC	CATSRAGEPYEQYF
NA	NA	TRBV5-5	TRBJ1-1	TGTGCCAGCAGCCCCCGAGTCATGAACACTGAAGCTTTCTTT	CASSPRVMNTEAFF
NA	once	TRBV12-5	TRBJ2-3	TGTGCTAGTGGTTTGGCGCCGGGACTGACGACAGATACGCAGTATTTT	CASGLAPGLTTDTQYF
NA	NA	TRBV19	TRBJ1-5	TGTGCCAGTAGGGGACAAGTCAATAGCAATCAGCCCCAGCATTTT	CASRGQVNSNQPQHF
NA	NA	TRBV18	TRBJ1-4	TGTGCCAGCTCACGCTCGGAAGAAAAACTGTTTTTT	CASSRSEEKLFF
TRBD2	NA	TRBV7-2	TRBJ2-7	TGTGCCAGCAGCTTACTCGGAGCGGGGGAGCAGTACTTC	CASSLLGAGEQYF
TRBD2	NA	TRBV6-5	TRBJ2-3	TGTGCCAGCAGTTACTCATCTAGCGGGTCCTATACGCAGTATTTT	CASSYSSSGSYTQYF
TRBD1	once	TRBV9	TRBJ1-1	TGTGCCAGCGGGGACAGGGAAACTGAAGCTTTCTTT	CASGDRETEAFF
NA	NA	TRBV29-1	TRBJ1-4	TGCAGCGTTGGAGAGAGTGGTAATGAAAAACTGTTTTTT	CSVGESGNEKLFF
NA	NA	TRBV7-2	TRBJ2-3	TGTGCCAGCAGCCGTGGGCCGCACGGAGATACGCAGTATTTT	CASSRGPHGDTQYF
NA	NA	TRBV25-1	TRBJ1-3	TGTGCCAGCAGTGAACAGGCTAGAAACACCATATATTTT	CASSEQARNTIYF
TRBD1	NA	TRBV6-5	TRBJ1-2	TGTGCCAGCAGATCCTCGGGGACAGGGGGCTATGGCTACACCTTC	CASRSSGTGGYGYTF
NA	NA	TRBV6-4	TRBJ2-7	TGTGCCAGCAGTCCCGGGACACGGGGCACCTACGAGCAGTACTTC	CASSPGTRGTYEQYF
NA	NA	TRBV30	TRBJ1-2	TGTGCCTGGAGCCGTTCGACGATTGGCTACACCTTC	CAWSRSTIGYTF
NA	NA	TRBV30	TRBJ1-6	TGTGCCTGGAGTGTAGCTGGGCAGGGAAATTCACCCCTCCACTTT	CAWSVAGQGNSPLHF
NA	NA	TRBV28	TRBJ1-5	TGTGCCAGCAGTTTACCTGACAATCAGCCCCAGCATTTT	CASSLPDNQPQHF
TRBD2	NA	TRBV6-4	TRBJ2-2	TGTGCCAGCAAGAGACTAGCGGGGAACACCGGGGAGCTGTTTTTT	CASKRLAGNTGELFF
TRBD2	few	TRBV18	TRBJ2-7	TGTGCCAGCTCACCACCCACCGGGACTAGCGGGAGCGAGCAGTACTTC	CASSPPTGTSGSEQYF
TRBD1	NA	TRBV5-1	TRBJ2-2	TGCGCCAGCAAAGGACAGGGGGCAACCGGGGAGCTGTTTTTT	CASKGQGATGELFF
TRBD1	once	TRBV9	TRBJ2-7	TGTGCCAGCAGCGGCCTCGGGACAGGGGGCAACGAGCAGTACTTC	CASSGLGTGGNEQYF
NA	NA	TRBV5-1	TRBJ2-7	TGCGCCAGCAGCCTGAGCTCCTACGAGCAGTACTTC	CASSLSSYEQYF
NA	NA	TRBV7-8	TRBJ1-2	TGTGCCAGCAGCTTATCGGAAGCGGACTATGGCTACACCTTC	CASSLSEADYGYTF
NA	NA	TRBV2	TRBJ2-7	TGTGCCAGCAGTGTAGGACAGCCTTACGAGCAGTACTTC	CASSVGQPYEQYF
NA	NA	TRBV6-1	TRBJ2-7	TGTGCCAGCAGTCGGACTGCTCTCTACGAGCAGTACTTC	CASSRTALYEQYF
NA	NA	TRBV7-2	TRBJ2-7	TGTGCCAGCAGCTTAGCTTGGGGGGGCGGGTACGAGCAGTACTTC	CASSLAWGGGYEQYF
TRBD2	NA	TRBV7-3	TRBJ2-2	TGTGCCAGCAGCTTACGGAGCGGGAGGGCCTACACCGGGGAGCTGTTTTTT	CASSLRSGRAYTGELFF
NA	NA	TRBV28	TRBJ2-7	TGTGCCAGCAGCCCCCGACGCCTCGAGCAGTACTTC	CASSPRRLEQYF
NA	NA	TRBV4-1	TRBJ2-3	TGCGCCAGCAGCCAAGGTCGTGGCGGGGTCACAGATACGCAGTATTTT	CASSQGRGGVTDTQYF
NA	NA	TRBV7-2	TRBJ2-5	TGTGCCAGCAGCCAGGCTAGGGCGTCAGAGACCCAGTACTTC	CASSQARASETQYF
NA	NA	TRBV28	TRBJ1-4	TGTGCCAGCAGTCCGGGTGCAAAACTGTTTTTT	CASSPGAKLFF
NA	NA	TRBV10-2	TRBJ2-5	TGCGCCAGCGGACCGCCGCAAGAGACCCAGTACTTC	CASGPPQETQYF
NA	NA	TRBV5-5	TRBJ1-1	TGTGCCAGCAGCAAAGTGGCAGGATTGAACACTGAAGCTTTCTTT	CASSKVAGLNTEAFF
NA	NA	TRBV5-1	TRBJ2-7	TGCGCCAGCAGCATGGGGGGGGCCCACGAGCAGTACTTC	CASSMGGAHEQYF
NA	NA	TRBV20-1	TRBJ1-1	TGCAGGGGAAGGGGTAACACTGAAGCTTTCTTT	CRGRGNTEAFF
NA	once	TRBV7-9	TRBJ2-5	TGTGCCAGCAGCTTGGACAGTTTTCCGAAGGAGACCCAGTACTTC	CASSLDSFPKETQYF
NA	NA	TRBV28	TRBJ2-7	TGTGCCAGCAGTTTGATGGGCGCAGAAGTTTACGAGCAGTACTTC	CASSLMGAEVYEQYF